The next 21 T cell receptor beta chains were all read from a single sample in a study of beta chain features in type 1 diabetes. What was sequenced were expressed TCRB transcripts, since all of the isolated RNA had been reverse transcribed. Profiled with immunoSEQ multiplex PCR; TCRdb holds only in-frame clones, not every one. This table has hundreds of thousands of clones, about 70% appearing once. Specimen: naive CD4+ T cells from blood. The receptors were sampled from a man aged 25-45 years in good health.

CDR3 sequence: CAWRGYGDTQYF. CDR3 sequence (DNA): TGTGCCTGGAGGGGATATGGAGATACGCAGTATTTT. The chain links TRBV30 to TRBJ2-3, with unresolved D. Per the germline V gene, CDR1 is GTSNPN and CDR2 is SVGIG (reference sequence). Trimming removed 3 bases at V and 5 bases at J, with 9 bases between. The CDR3 spans 12 residues.

This clone has only one observation. V and J are TRBV7-2 and TRBJ1-1; 9 bases match TRBD1. With V trimmed by 3 bases and J by 1 base, 0 bases remained unmatched. The germline gives CDR1 SGHTA, CDR2 FQGNSA. The CDR3 is 14 residues long. The CDR3 protein is CASSLGQGNTEAFF. For the CDR3, the DNA is TGTGCCAGCAGCTTGGGACAGGGGAACACTGAAGCTTTCTTT.

This clone was picked up a small number of times. V is TRBV29-1 and J is TRBJ2-3, with TRBD2 matching 7 bases. Germline CDR1 is SQVTM and CDR2 is ANQGSEA. The V and J ends lost 8 bases and 1 base, in that order; junction bases with no gene match: 21. The length of the CDR3 is 18 residues. Written as DNA, the CDR3 is TGCAGCCCCTCCCGTTTACGGGGGAGGGAAGGTGGCACAGATACGCAGTATTTT. Translation gives CSPSRLRGREGGTDTQYF.

This CDR3 reads CASSHSYGYTF. In DNA form, the CDR3 reads TGTGCCAGCAGCCATTCCTATGGCTACACCTTC. V is TRBV7-2 and J is TRBJ1-2, with D unresolved. Germline loops: CDR1 SGHTA, CDR2 FQGNSA. The CDR3 runs to 11 residues. V was pared by 5 bases and J by 4 bases, with 5 bases between.

The chain uses TRBV29-1 and TRBJ2-2; possible D gene TRBD1, 6 bases. This CDR3 region has 14 residues. Germline loops: CDR1 SQVTM, CDR2 ANQGSEA. Trimming pared 7 bases from V and 0 bases from J, leaving 12 bases between. The CDR3 region is CSAQGYANTGELFF. The CDR3 DNA follows: TGCAGCGCACAGGGTTACGCGAACACCGGGGAGCTGTTTTTT.

The rearrangement joins TRBV2 to TRBJ2-3; 10 bases are a match to TRBD2. Germline CDR1 is SNHLY and CDR2 is FYNNEI. The CDR3 runs to 15 residues. After removal of 6 bases from V and 1 base from J, the junction contained 4 bases not matched to a gene. The CDR3 spells CASRLAGARTDTQYF. In DNA, the CDR3 is TGTGCCAGCAGGCTAGCGGGGGCCCGCACAGATACGCAGTATTTT.

The count of this clone is one. DNA for the CDR3: TGTGCCACCAGCAGAGATACGGGACTTAATCGGCAGTTCTTC. The encoded protein is CATSRDTGLNRQFF. The chain carries TRBV15 and TRBJ2-1; possibly TRBD2 for D (6 bases). This CDR3 region has 14 residues. Per germline, CDR1 LNHNV and CDR2 YYDKDF (reference sequence). V was cut by 0 bases and J by 12 bases, with 15 bases left in between.

The J gene is TRBJ2-7, the V gene TRBV30, with D hard to call. Germline CDR1 is GTSNPN and CDR2 is SVGIG (reference sequence). The ends were cut back, 1 base at V and 2 bases at J, with 9 bases in the middle. The length of the CDR3 is 13 residues. The CDR3: CAWSGDHTYEQYF. The CDR3 DNA reads TGTGCCTGGAGTGGTGACCACACCTACGAGCAGTACTTC.

The chain couples TRBV30 to TRBJ1-1, with no clear D. Trimming left V 4 bases short and J 2 bases short, with 14 bases between. CDR3 size: 14 residues. Germline assignment: CDR1 GTSNPN and CDR2 SVGIG (reference sequence). In nucleotides, the CDR3 is TGTGCCTGGACCCATCGGGTTACCAACACTGAAGCTTTCTTT. This gives the protein CAWTHRVTNTEAFF.

The chain recombines TRBV7-2 with TRBJ2-7; unclear D gene. The CDR3 totals 14 residues. Between the trimmed V and J ends, which lost 2 bases and 3 bases, there was a span of 11 bases. Per germline, CDR1 SGHTA and CDR2 FQGNSA. In DNA, the CDR3 is TGTGCCAGCAGCTTACTTGGGGATAACTACGAGCAGTACTTC. The encoded protein is CASSLLGDNYEQYF.

The CDR3 is CATSQGGHRPKAYGYTF. The CDR3 DNA follows: TGTGCCACCAGCCAAGGAGGACATAGACCCAAGGCGTATGGCTACACCTTC. The chain uses TRBV15 and TRBJ1-2; D is possibly TRBD1 (5 bases). The CDR3 has 17 residues. Trimming pared 5 bases from V and 5 bases from J, leaving 24 bases between. Germline CDR1 LNHNV, CDR2 YYDKDF (reference sequence).

The rearrangement joins TRBV7-2 to TRBJ2-3; D is tentatively TRBD1 or TRBD2 (6 bases each). Trimming left V 3 bases short and J 1 base short, with 11 bases between. The CDR3 has 15 residues. In germline, CDR1 is SGHTA, CDR2 FQGNSA. CDR3: CASSFDRGGTDTQYF. The DNA of the CDR3 is TGTGCCAGCAGCTTCGATAGGGGGGGCACAGATACGCAGTATTTT.

V usage is TRBV11-2 and J usage is TRBJ2-7, with a tentative D call TRBD1 (5 bases). V was cut by 5 bases and J by 5 bases, with 13 bases left in between. Looked up from germline, CDR1 is SGHAT and CDR2 is FQNNGV. There are 13 residues in the CDR3. The CDR3 DNA sequence: TGTGCCAGCAGCCTGGACATTATCCACGAGCAGTACTTC. Translating gives CASSLDIIHEQYF.

This chain links TRBV7-2 with TRBJ2-3, with D unresolved. Germline CDR1 and CDR2: SGHTA and FQGNSA. V lost 7 bases to trimming and J lost 0 bases, with 11 bases between them. CDR3 length: 14 amino acids. The CDR3 is CASTSGRSTDTQYF. CDR3 DNA: TGTGCCAGCACCTCCGGCCGGAGCACAGATACGCAGTATTTT.

This clone was found a few times. The same CDR3 can be traced to other DNA sequences in this sample. This rearrangement joins TRBV29-1 to TRBJ1-1; D unclear. V dropped 4 bases and J dropped 0 bases, with 9 bases sitting between them. The CDR3 spans 13 residues. CDR1 and CDR2 from the germline V gene are SQVTM and ANQGSEA. For the CDR3, the DNA is TGCAGCGTTGCCCGGCGGATGAACACTGAAGCTTTCTTT. It yields the protein CSVARRMNTEAFF.

The rearrangement uses TRBV30 and TRBJ1-2; D is unresolved. V was cut by 1 base and J by 8 bases, with 11 bases left in between. This CDR3 is 12 amino acids long. The germline CDR1 and CDR2 sequences are GTSNPN and SVGIG (reference sequence). CDR3 loop: CAWSEPDPGYTF. DNA of the CDR3: TGTGCCTGGAGTGAGCCAGATCCAGGCTACACCTTC.

This sequence joins TRBV7-9 and TRBJ2-6; weak D call: TRBD1 (6 bases). V lost 5 bases, J lost 0 bases, and 14 bases lay in between. The germline V gene has CDR1 SEHNR and CDR2 FQNEAQ (reference sequence). The length of the CDR3 is 17 residues. The CDR3 is CASSPRTASSGANVLTF. The CDR3 coding sequence is TGTGCCAGCAGCCCTCGGACAGCAAGCTCTGGGGCCAACGTCCTGACTTTC.

DNA for the CDR3: TGTGCCACCAGCAGAGCAGGACAGGGCACAGATACGCAGTATTTT. Translated, it gives CATSRAGQGTDTQYF. The chain carries TRBV15 and TRBJ2-3; 7 bases match TRBD1. Germline CDR1 and CDR2: LNHNV and YYDKDF (reference sequence). This CDR3 region has 15 residues. V shed 1 base, J shed 1 base, and the junction held 2 bases outside the gene matches.

This rearrangement joins TRBV15 to TRBJ2-1; no definite D call. V was cut by 5 bases and J by 7 bases, with 18 bases left in between. The CDR3 extends over 15 amino acids. Germline V gene sequence: CDR1 LNHNV, CDR2 YYDKDF (reference sequence). CDR3: CATSLESGAGNEQFF. CDR3 sequence (DNA): TGTGCCACCAGCTTAGAATCAGGAGCCGGGAATGAGCAGTTCTTC.

The table lists this clone with a few counts. The CDR3 loop reads CASSVTILQGGEQYF. CDR3 nucleotides: TGTGCCAGCAGTGTGACTATCCTCCAGGGAGGCGAGCAGTACTTC. The V call is TRBV28, the J call TRBJ2-7; possible D gene TRBD2, 6 bases. Trimming pared 5 bases from V and 6 bases from J, leaving 20 bases between. The CDR3 covers 15 residues. In germline, CDR1 is MDHEN, CDR2 SYDVKM.

V gene TRBV25-1 combines with J gene TRBJ2-5; possibly TRBD1 for D (5 bases). The CDR3 contains 13 residues. Germline CDR1 MGHDK, CDR2 SYGVNS. V lost 6 bases and J 5 bases, leaving 13 bases between the germline ends. The CDR3, as DNA: TGTGCCAGCAGCCACCAGGGTGGGGAGACCCAGTACTTC. Translating gives CASSHQGGETQYF.